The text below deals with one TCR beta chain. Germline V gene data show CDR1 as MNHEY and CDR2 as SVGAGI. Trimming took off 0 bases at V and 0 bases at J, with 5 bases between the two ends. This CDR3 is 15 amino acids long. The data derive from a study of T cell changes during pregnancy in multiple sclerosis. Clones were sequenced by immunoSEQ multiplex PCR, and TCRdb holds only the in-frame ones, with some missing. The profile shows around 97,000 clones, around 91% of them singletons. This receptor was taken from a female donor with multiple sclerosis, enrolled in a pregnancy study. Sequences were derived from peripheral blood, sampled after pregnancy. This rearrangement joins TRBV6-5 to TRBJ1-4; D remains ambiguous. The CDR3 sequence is CASSYSSATNEKLFF. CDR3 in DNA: TGTGCCAGCAGTTACTCGAGTGCAACTAATGAAAAACTGTTTTTT.